The T cell receptor beta chain described here comes from a study of blood T cell repertoires in COVID-19. Study in general: Donors in the United States, Italy and Spain gave samples during acute or convalescent COVID-19. Sources were T cells, B-cell-depleted T cells, or PBMCs; the material itself was cDNA or gDNA.

V lost 2 bases, J lost 8 bases, and 13 bases lay in between. Germline CDR1 and CDR2: MNHEY and SVGAGI. There are 14 residues in the CDR3. Per the original methods: Estimated nucleated cell counts came from reference gene primer amplification. Some clones are missing from TCRdb's copy, which holds only in-frame ones; the method was immunoSEQ multiplex PCR. V and J calls plus clone size are reproduced from that table; the DNA served to infer D and trimming. The sample yields around 300,000 clones, 75% to 90% seen once. This receptor was obtained from a woman between 25 and 40 years old with active or convalescent COVID-19. Material for sequencing was peripheral blood. The chain joins TRBV6-5 to TRBJ2-1; unclear D gene. The CDR3 spells CASSYLPLEDEQFF. CDR3 sequence (DNA): TGTGCCAGCAGTTACCTTCCCCTAGAAGATGAGCAGTTCTTC.